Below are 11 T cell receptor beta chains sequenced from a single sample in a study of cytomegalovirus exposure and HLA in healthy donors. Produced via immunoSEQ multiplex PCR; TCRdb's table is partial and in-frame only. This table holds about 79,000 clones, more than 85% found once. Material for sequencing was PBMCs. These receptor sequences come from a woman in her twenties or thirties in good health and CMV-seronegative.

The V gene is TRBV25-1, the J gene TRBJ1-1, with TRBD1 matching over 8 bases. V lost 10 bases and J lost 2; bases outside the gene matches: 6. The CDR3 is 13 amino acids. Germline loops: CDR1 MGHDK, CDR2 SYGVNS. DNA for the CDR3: TGTGCCACAGGGGGCACAGCTAACACTGAAGCTTTCTTT. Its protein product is CATGGTANTEAFF. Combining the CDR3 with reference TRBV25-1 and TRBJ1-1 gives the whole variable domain EADIYQTPRYLVIGTGKKITLECSQTMGHDKMYWYQQDPGMELHLIHYSYGVNSTEKGDLSSESTVSRIRTEHFPLTLESARPSHTSQYLCATGGTANTEAFFGQGTRLTVV.

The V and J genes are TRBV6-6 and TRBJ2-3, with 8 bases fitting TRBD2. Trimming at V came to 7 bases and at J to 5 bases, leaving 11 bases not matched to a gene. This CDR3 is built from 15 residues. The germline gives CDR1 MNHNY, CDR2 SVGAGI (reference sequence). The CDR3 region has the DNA TGTGCCAGCATCCTCATCGGGGGGGCTGAAGATACGCAGTATTTT. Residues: CASILIGGAEDTQYF.

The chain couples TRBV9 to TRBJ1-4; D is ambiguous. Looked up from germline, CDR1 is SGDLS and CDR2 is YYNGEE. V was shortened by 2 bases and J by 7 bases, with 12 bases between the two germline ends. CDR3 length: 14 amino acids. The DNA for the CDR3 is TGTGCCAGCAGCGTTTACCCAGCAGGTGAAAAACTGTTTTTT. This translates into CASSVYPAGEKLFF.

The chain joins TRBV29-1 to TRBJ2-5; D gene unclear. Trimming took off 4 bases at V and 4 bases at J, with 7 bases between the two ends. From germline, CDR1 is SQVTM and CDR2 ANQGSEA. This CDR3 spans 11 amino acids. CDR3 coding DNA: TGCAGCGTTGCGGGTGGAGAGACCCAGTACTTC. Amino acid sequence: CSVAGGETQYF.

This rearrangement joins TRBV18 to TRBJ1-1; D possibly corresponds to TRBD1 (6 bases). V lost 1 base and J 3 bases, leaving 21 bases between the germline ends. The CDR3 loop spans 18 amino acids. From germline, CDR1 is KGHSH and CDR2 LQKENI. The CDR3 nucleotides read TGTGCCAGCTCACCACGGACATTCATCGCAAACAGGGACACTGAAGCTTTCTTT. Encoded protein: CASSPRTFIANRDTEAFF.

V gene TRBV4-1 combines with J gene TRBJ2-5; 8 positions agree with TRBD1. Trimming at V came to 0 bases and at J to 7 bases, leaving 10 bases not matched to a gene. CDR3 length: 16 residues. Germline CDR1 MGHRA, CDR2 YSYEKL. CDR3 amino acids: CASSQDRGTGSRTQYF. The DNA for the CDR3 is TGCGCCAGCAGCCAAGATAGAGGGACAGGTTCGAGGACCCAGTACTTC.

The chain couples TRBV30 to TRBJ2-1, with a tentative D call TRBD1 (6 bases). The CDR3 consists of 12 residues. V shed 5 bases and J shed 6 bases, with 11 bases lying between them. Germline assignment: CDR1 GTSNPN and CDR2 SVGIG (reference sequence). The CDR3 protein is CAWALQGNEQFF. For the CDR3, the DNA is TGTGCCTGGGCGTTACAGGGCAATGAGCAGTTCTTC.

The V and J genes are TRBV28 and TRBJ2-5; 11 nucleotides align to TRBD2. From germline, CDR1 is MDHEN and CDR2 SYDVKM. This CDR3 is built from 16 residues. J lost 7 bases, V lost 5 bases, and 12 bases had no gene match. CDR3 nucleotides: TGTGCCAGCAGTCATAATAGCGGGGGGGCCTTCGGGACCCAGTACTTC. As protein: CASSHNSGGAFGTQYF.

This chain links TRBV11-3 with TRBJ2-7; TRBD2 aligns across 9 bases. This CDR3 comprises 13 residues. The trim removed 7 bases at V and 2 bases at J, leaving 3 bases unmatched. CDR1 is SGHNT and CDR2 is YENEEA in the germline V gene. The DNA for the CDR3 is TGTGCCAGCACCCGCGGGGGGGCCTACGAGCAGTACTTC. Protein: CASTRGGAYEQYF.

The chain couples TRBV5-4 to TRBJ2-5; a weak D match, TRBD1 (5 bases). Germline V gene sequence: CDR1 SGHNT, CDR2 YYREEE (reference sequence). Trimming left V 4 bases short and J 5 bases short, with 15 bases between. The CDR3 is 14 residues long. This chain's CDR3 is CASSPGQAWETQYF. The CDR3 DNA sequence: TGTGCCAGCAGCCCTGGACAAGCGTGGGAGACCCAGTACTTC.

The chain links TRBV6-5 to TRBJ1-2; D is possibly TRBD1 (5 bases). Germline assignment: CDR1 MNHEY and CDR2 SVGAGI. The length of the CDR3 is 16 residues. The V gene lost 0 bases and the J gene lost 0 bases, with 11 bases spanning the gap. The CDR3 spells CASSYSGGLANYGYTF. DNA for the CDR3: TGTGCCAGCAGTTACTCGGGGGGTCTTGCTAACTATGGCTACACCTTC.